The rows below give T cell receptor beta chains drawn from one sample of a study of monozygotic twins with inflammatory bowel disease. TCRdb reprocessed the 5' RACE reads; each CDR3 protein has one entry and no DNA is given. The sample includes approximately 400,000 distinct CDR3 sequences. The sequencing sample was made of blood. The receptors stem from a human donor with ulcerative colitis or Crohn's disease, or a healthy co-twin of an affected twin (not recorded which). The CDR3 runs from the conserved cysteine through the conserved F or W.

TRBV20-1,TRBJ2-5,CSAPPTWDREGETQYF
TRBV19,TRBJ2-7,CASSAGRGASYEQYF
TRBV7-9,TRBJ2-1,CASSSRTGISYNEQFF
TRBV24-1,TRBJ2-3,CATSGGGTDTQYF
TRBV6-5,TRBJ2-5,CASSYALDSRETQYF
TRBV7-9,TRBJ2-1,CASRRNRDNEQFF
TRBV11-2,TRBJ2-7,CASSLDVRQILGEQYF
TRBV5-1,TRBJ1-4,CASSLGDRANEKLFF
TRBV20-1,TRBJ2-1,CSARDLSGGYLYNEQFF
TRBV4-1,TRBJ1-1,CASSPRQGGVAFF
TRBV4-1,TRBJ2-7,CASSQGPRPYEQYF
TRBV20-1,TRBJ1-1,CSAQVGGSYNTEAFF
TRBV12-3/TRBV12-4,TRBJ2-3,CASRSGGDTQYF
TRBV5-1,TRBJ2-7,CASSLTGTGNEQYF
TRBV7-9,TRBJ2-1,CASSLVTGYNEQFF
TRBV7-2,TRBJ2-5,CASSLVVRFQETQYF
TRBV21-1,TRBJ2-2,CASISVIDRGANTGELFF
TRBV7-2,TRBJ2-5,CASSLIGSTQYF
TRBV7-9,TRBJ1-1,CATIFTGVVAEAFF